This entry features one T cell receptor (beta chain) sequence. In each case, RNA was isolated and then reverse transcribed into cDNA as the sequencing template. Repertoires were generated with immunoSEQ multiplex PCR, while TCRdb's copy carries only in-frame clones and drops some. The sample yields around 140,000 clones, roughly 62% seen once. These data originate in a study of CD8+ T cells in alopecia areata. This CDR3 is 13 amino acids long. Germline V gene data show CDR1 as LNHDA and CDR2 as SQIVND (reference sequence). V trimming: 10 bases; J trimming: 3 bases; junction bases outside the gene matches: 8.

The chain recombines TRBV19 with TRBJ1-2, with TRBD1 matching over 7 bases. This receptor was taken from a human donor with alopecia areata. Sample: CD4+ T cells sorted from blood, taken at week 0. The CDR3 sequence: CATRQGEYYGYTF. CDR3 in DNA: TGTGCCACACGACAGGGAGAATACTATGGCTACACCTTC.